Shown below are 23 T cell receptor beta chains from a single sample sequenced in a study of T cell responses to AZD1222 COVID-19 vaccine. Sequenced by immunoSEQ multiplex PCR; TCRdb stores in-frame clones only, minus some. Among more than 95,000 clones listed, roughly 92% were seen once. Here the sequenced sample was peripheral blood, taken on day 0 of AZD1222 vaccination. The source is an adult in good health.

CDR3 nucleotides: TGCGCCAGCAGCTCTCTAGCTCAGCTCGGGGAGACCCAGTACTTC. This codes for CASSSLAQLGETQYF. This chain uses TRBV5-1 with TRBJ2-5, with a weak D call TRBD2 (5 bases). Germline CDR1 is SGHRS and CDR2 is YFSETQ. V lost 3 bases and J lost 5, with 17 bases in between. The CDR3 has 15 amino acids.

The rearrangement uses TRBV19 and TRBJ1-5, with TRBD1 identical over 9 bases. Losses at the gene ends were 5 bases for V and 2 bases for J; bases not matched to a gene: 4. Germline lookup yields CDR1 LNHDA and CDR2 SQIVND (reference sequence). CDR3 length: 15 residues. The CDR3 here is CASSVTGGGNQPQHF. The CDR3 bases are TGTGCCAGTAGTGTGACAGGGGGGGGCAATCAGCCCCAGCATTTT.

This rearrangement joins TRBV4-2 to TRBJ1-3; no firm D call. Trimming stripped 1 base from V and 4 bases from J, with 11 bases between. CDR1 and CDR2 (germline): LGHNA, YNFKEQ. This CDR3 region has 15 residues. The CDR3 DNA is TGTGCCAGCAGCCAAGGTGCCGACCCCGGAAACACCATATATTTT. Translated: CASSQGADPGNTIYF.

The chain recombines TRBV9 with TRBJ2-3, with 7 bases aligning to TRBD2. The CDR3 loop spans 15 amino acids. With V trimmed by 2 bases and J by 0 bases, 3 bases remained unmatched. From germline, CDR1 is SGDLS and CDR2 YYNGEE. CDR3 nucleotide sequence: TGTGCCAGCAGCGTTACTAGCGCAAGCACAGATACGCAGTATTTT. This codes for CASSVTSASTDTQYF.

This chain joins TRBV5-1 and TRBJ2-1; D is possibly TRBD2 (6 bases). There are 14 residues in the CDR3. Trimming pared 5 bases from V and 3 bases from J, leaving 12 bases between. CDR1 is SGHRS and CDR2 is YFSETQ in the germline V gene. CDR3 loop: CASRVGGIYNEQFF. The CDR3 bases are TGCGCCAGCAGGGTCGGCGGGATCTACAATGAGCAGTTCTTC.

The gene calls are TRBV2 and TRBJ2-3; the D gene is possibly TRBD1 (5 bases). There are 16 residues in the CDR3. The germline V gene has CDR1 SNHLY and CDR2 FYNNEI. Trimming removed 5 bases at V and 0 bases at J, with 15 bases between. CDR3: CASSSEDSSSTDTQYF. DNA of the CDR3: TGTGCCAGCAGTTCTGAAGACAGTTCTAGCACAGATACGCAGTATTTT.

The chain uses TRBV7-9 and TRBJ2-1; perhaps D is TRBD1 or TRBD2 (5 bases each). This CDR3 contains 14 residues. The V gene's germline CDR1 is SEHNR and CDR2 FQNEAQ (reference sequence). The V end was cut by 6 bases, the J end by 1 base, with 10 bases between. In DNA, the CDR3 is TGTGCCAGCAGGGGACCAATTTCCTACAATGAGCAGTTCTTC. It yields the protein CASRGPISYNEQFF. The complete variable domain, with remaining parts taken from reference TRBV7-9 and TRBJ2-1, reads DTGVSQNPRHKITKRGQNVTFRCDPISEHNRLYWYRQTLGQGPEFLTYFQNEAQLEKSRLLSDRFSAERPKGSFSTLEIQRTEQGDSAMYLCASRGPISYNEQFFGPGTRLTVL.

This chain links TRBV3-1 (or the pseudogene TRBV3-2) with TRBJ1-2; 7 bases line up with TRBD1. CDR1 and CDR2 from the germline V gene are LGHDT and YNNKEL (reference sequence). CDR3 size: 14 residues. V was clipped by 2 bases and J by 10 bases; unmatched bases: 10. CDR3 bases: TGTGCCAGCAGCCAAAAGGAGGGGGCCCCCGCCTACACCTTC. This translates into CASSQKEGAPAYTF.

The gene calls are TRBV30 and TRBJ2-5; 8 nucleotides match TRBD1. The CDR3 covers 14 residues. Germline CDR1 and CDR2: GTSNPN and SVGIG (reference sequence). J was trimmed by 6 bases and V by 2 bases; bases with no gene match: 8. CDR3 sequence (DNA): TGTGCCTGGAGTCCCGGGACAGGCGGGAAGACCCAGTACTTC. Translated, it gives CAWSPGTGGKTQYF.

This chain links TRBV14 with TRBJ1-1; 8 bases match TRBD1. This CDR3 has 14 amino acids. J gave up 6 bases and V 2 bases, and 5 bases lay outside the gene matches. CDR1 SGHDN and CDR2 FVKESK come from the germline V gene. The CDR3 nucleotides are TGTGCCAGCAGCCAAACAGGGGGTAGCGCTGAAGCTTTCTTT. Its translation: CASSQTGGSAEAFF.

This sequence joins TRBV30 and TRBJ2-7; 7 bases line up with TRBD2. Germline V gene lookup returns CDR1 GTSNPN and CDR2 SVGIG (reference sequence). V shed 4 bases, J shed 2 bases, and the junction held 8 bases outside the gene matches. This CDR3 contains 14 residues. The CDR3 reads CAWTAGGGAYEQYF. CDR3 in DNA: TGTGCCTGGACCGCCGGTGGGGGGGCCTACGAGCAGTACTTC.

The V call is TRBV18, the J call TRBJ2-3; the match to TRBD2 covers 10 bases. Germline assignment: CDR1 KGHSH and CDR2 LQKENI. The CDR3 is 16 residues long. After removal of 4 bases from V and 0 bases from J, the junction contained 4 bases not matched to a gene. The CDR3 DNA reads as TGTGCCAGCTCACAACAAGCGGGGGGGAGCACAGATACGCAGTATTTT. Translated, it gives CASSQQAGGSTDTQYF.

This rearrangement joins TRBV3-1 (or the pseudogene TRBV3-2) to TRBJ1-1; tentatively, D is TRBD1 (5 bases). CDR3 length: 14 residues. V was pared by 3 bases and J by 1 base, with 9 bases between. CDR1 is LGHDT and CDR2 is YNNKEL in the germline V gene (reference sequence). The CDR3 DNA sequence: TGTGCCAGCAGCCAGGGACGGACGAACACTGAAGCTTTCTTT. Amino acid sequence: CASSQGRTNTEAFF.

This rearrangement joins TRBV7-2 to TRBJ2-3, with 8 bases identical to TRBD1. CDR1 is SGHTA and CDR2 is FQGNSA in the germline V gene. J gave up 3 bases and V 5 bases, and 10 bases lay outside the gene matches. The CDR3 runs to 16 residues. CDR3 region: CASSEPGRGPTDTQYF. CDR3 coding DNA: TGTGCCAGCAGCGAACCCGGCAGGGGGCCTACAGATACGCAGTATTTT. The entire variable domain, with the rest obtained from reference TRBV7-2 and TRBJ2-3, is as follows: GAGVSQSPSNKVTEKGKDVELRCDPISGHTALYWYRQSLGQGLEFLIYFQGNSAPDKSGLPSDRFSAERTGGSVSTLTIQRTQQEDSAVYLCASSEPGRGPTDTQYFGPGTRLTVL.

V and J are TRBV6-1 and TRBJ1-2; D not certain. CDR3 length: 13 residues. Germline V gene lookup returns CDR1 MNHNS and CDR2 SASEGT. With 3 bases removed from V and 2 bases from J, the gap between germline ends came to 7 bases. In DNA, the CDR3 is TGTGCCAGCAGTGAGAACAGAAACTATGGCTACACCTTC. Translated: CASSENRNYGYTF.

The chain carries TRBV19 and TRBJ1-5; tentative D call: TRBD1 (5 bases). Germline loops: CDR1 LNHDA, CDR2 SQIVND (reference sequence). V lost 3 bases to trimming and J lost 5 bases, with 14 bases between them. The CDR3 is 15 amino acids. CDR3 protein: CASSMYRSGDQPQHF. The CDR3 coding sequence is TGTGCCAGTAGTATGTACAGGTCCGGCGATCAGCCCCAGCATTTT.

The rearrangement joins TRBV28 to TRBJ2-7; no firm D call. Germline assignment: CDR1 MDHEN and CDR2 SYDVKM. This CDR3 comprises 12 residues. The V and J ends lost 5 bases and 4 bases respectively, with 9 bases between them. CDR3 in DNA: TGTGCCAGCAGTGGGGTTATATACGAGCAGTACTTC. Translating gives CASSGVIYEQYF.

The rearrangement joins TRBV6-5 to TRBJ1-2; D possibly corresponds to TRBD1 (6 bases). CDR3 length: 13 amino acids. Trimming removed 5 bases from V and 5 bases from J, with 12 bases in between. Germline V gene sequence: CDR1 MNHEY, CDR2 SVGAGI. CDR3 coding DNA: TGTGCCAGCAGTACCGGGGGGCCTTATGGCTACACCTTC. Residues: CASSTGGPYGYTF.

The V call is TRBV7-8, the J call TRBJ1-2; no definite D call. The CDR3 consists of 13 residues. Looked up from germline, CDR1 is SGHVS and CDR2 is FQNEAQ. The V end lost 1 base, the J end lost 8 bases, and 11 bases lay between the germline ends. The CDR3 here is CASSLGISGGYTF. The CDR3 DNA sequence: TGTGCCAGCAGCTTAGGGATATCGGGAGGCTACACCTTC.

The chain couples TRBV7-9 to TRBJ2-2, with D perhaps matching TRBD1 or TRBD2 (5 bases each). This CDR3 has 18 residues. The germline V and J ends were trimmed by 5 bases and 6 bases, with 25 bases remaining between them. From germline, CDR1 is SEHNR and CDR2 FQNEAQ (reference sequence). CDR3 in amino acids: CASSPLLGGEGSAGELFF. CDR3 nucleotides: TGTGCCAGCAGCCCCCTCCTGGGCGGCGAGGGGTCGGCCGGGGAGCTGTTTTTT.

J is TRBJ2-1 and V is TRBV5-1; possibly TRBD1 or TRBD2 for D (5 bases each). V dropped 2 bases and J dropped 5 bases, with 11 bases sitting between them. CDR3 length equals 14 residues. Germline V lookup: CDR1 SGHRS, CDR2 YFSETQ. Here the CDR3 reads CASSFSGTNNEQFF. Here the CDR3 DNA reads TGCGCCAGCAGCTTCTCCGGGACCAACAATGAGCAGTTCTTC.

The chain combines TRBV9 with TRBJ1-1; TRBD1 matches at 9 bases. Germline values: CDR1 SGDLS, CDR2 YYNGEE. CDR3 length equals 16 residues. Trimming removed 0 bases from V and 4 bases from J; junction bases left unmatched: 7. CDR3 bases: TGTGCCAGCAGCGTAGGAACAGGGGGCGTTACCACTGAAGCTTTCTTT. It specifies CASSVGTGGVTTEAFF.

This chain connects TRBV12-5 to TRBJ2-7; D uncertain. CDR1 and CDR2 from the germline V gene are LGHNT and FRNRAP. Trimming left V 3 bases short and J 3 bases short, with 3 bases between. This CDR3 region has 11 residues. The CDR3, as DNA: TGTGCTAGTGGTTTTGGCTACGAGCAGTACTTC. Residues: CASGFGYEQYF. The whole variable domain, filled in from reference TRBV12-5 and TRBJ2-7, reads DARVTQTPRHKVTEMGQEVTMRCQPILGHNTVFWYRQTMMQGLELLAYFRNRAPLDDSGMPKDRFSAEMPDATLATLKIQPSEPRDSAVYFCASGFGYEQYFGPGTRLTVT.